Following are 25 T cell receptor beta chains from one sample sequenced in a study of naive and memory T cell subsets. Two oligonucleotides, mixed equimolar, formed the beta constant-region primer covering TRBC1 and TRBC2. Nested alpha and beta constant-region primers with the SP2 primer drove four PCR rounds on ligated cDNA. TCRdb reprocessed the UMI-ligation and nested PCR reads with MiXCR, giving one entry per CDR3 protein. The sample holds 9,700 or so distinct CDR3 sequences, about 6% seen once. Material: CD4+ TEMRA cells from blood. Subset described: effector memory re-expressing CD45RA, CD45RA+ CD27-. These TCRs come from a human donor in good health.

This clonotype showed up many times. The J gene is TRBJ2-4, the V gene TRBV30; TRBD1 matches 8 bases. The CDR3 covers 12 residues. Per the germline V gene, CDR1 is GTSNPN and CDR2 is SVGIG (reference sequence). V shed 5 bases and J 8 bases; nucleotides not matched to a gene: 5. CDR3 sequence: CAWGQGTDIQYF. The CDR3 DNA sequence: TGTGCCTGGGGACAGGGTACGGACATTCAGTACTTC.

Only a few counts were recorded for this clonotype. The chain recombines TRBV23-1 with TRBJ2-7, with TRBD2 matching 7 bases. TRBV23-1 is an ORF for which the function is uncertain. The J segment lost 0 bases and the V segment lost 3 bases, leaving 8 bases of the junction unmatched. There are 16 residues in the CDR3. The CDR3 sequence is CASSHHAGELSYEQYF. The CDR3 nucleotides are TGCGCCAGCAGTCATCATGCGGGAGAGCTCTCCTACGAGCAGTACTTC.

The sample holds many counts of this clonotype. This chain uses TRBV6-4 with TRBJ2-2, with unresolved D. The ends were cut back, 0 bases at V and 8 bases at J, with 10 bases in the middle. This CDR3 is 14 amino acids long. CDR1 and CDR2 from the germline V gene are MRHNA and SNTAGT. The CDR3 nucleotides read TGTGCCAGCAGTGACTCTAGGCGTCGGGGGGAGCTGTTTTTT. Translated: CASSDSRRRGELFF.

By frequency in the sample, this clonotype is medium-sized (0.01 to 0.1%). The V call is TRBV13, the J call TRBJ2-1; 11 nucleotides line up with TRBD1. With 1 base clipped from V and 9 bases from J, the junction kept 8 bases outside the gene matches. This CDR3 is 16 amino acids long. From germline, CDR1 is PRHDT and CDR2 FYEKMQ (reference sequence). The DNA for the CDR3 is TGTGCCAGCAGCTTAGTGTGGAGGACAGGGGGCTCTGAGCAGTTCTTC. Translation: CASSLVWRTGGSEQFF.

By its share, this clonotype is medium-sized. J is TRBJ1-5 and V is TRBV12-3 or TRBV12-4, with D perhaps matching TRBD1 (5 bases). This CDR3 contains 14 residues. Trimming removed 7 bases from V and 3 bases from J, with 13 bases in between. CDR3 in amino acids: CASTSEDTNQPQHF. CDR3 nucleotides: TGTGCCAGCACTTCAGAGGACACCAATCAGCCCCAGCATTTT.

This clonotype was counted many times. This chain connects TRBV6-2 or TRBV6-3 to TRBJ1-5, with 8 bases aligning to TRBD1. This CDR3 has 14 amino acids. J gave up 7 bases and V 5 bases, and 7 bases lay outside the gene matches. Germline CDR1 is MNHEY and CDR2 is SVGEGT. The CDR3 loop reads CASSRSGGWQPQHF. In nucleotides, the CDR3 is TGTGCCAGCAGTCGATCAGGGGGCTGGCAGCCCCAGCATTTT.

By its share, this clonotype is medium-sized. The chain recombines TRBV29-1 with TRBJ2-3; TRBD2 matches at 7 bases. The junction had 7 bases not matched to a gene; V was cut back by 0 bases and J by 1 base. The CDR3 contains 16 residues. Per the germline V gene, CDR1 is SQVTM and CDR2 is ANQGSEA. CDR3 loop: CSVEDPTAGGTDTQYF. The CDR3 DNA reads TGCAGCGTTGAAGACCCCACCGCGGGGGGCACAGATACGCAGTATTTT.

There are many counts of this clonotype. The CDR3 DNA reads as TGTGCCAGCAGTCCGGGACTAGCGGGGGCGAACACCGGGGAGCTGTTTTTT. Residues: CASSPGLAGANTGELFF. The gene calls are TRBV6-6 and TRBJ2-2, with 14 nucleotides matching TRBD2. Germline CDR1 is MNHNY and CDR2 is SVGAGI (reference sequence). V lost 5 bases to trimming and J lost 0 bases; unmatched junction nucleotides: 2. This CDR3 region has 17 residues.

This clonotype appeared a few times. V and J are TRBV7-9 and TRBJ2-1, with 11 bases matching TRBD1. This CDR3 is 15 amino acids long. Germline CDR1 SEHNR, CDR2 FQNEAQ (reference sequence). Trimming cost V 6 bases and J 5 bases; bases outside gene matches: 6. The CDR3: CASSVWDRGNNEQFF. In DNA, the CDR3 is TGTGCCAGCAGTGTCTGGGACAGGGGGAACAATGAGCAGTTCTTC.

This clonotype was counted at least ten times. This chain uses TRBV29-1 with TRBJ2-1; maybe TRBD2 (6 bases). V was trimmed by 6 bases and J by 5 bases, leaving 17 bases between them. CDR1 SQVTM and CDR2 ANQGSEA come from the germline V gene. This CDR3 is built from 14 residues. The CDR3 loop is CSVDPSGLNNEQFF. CDR3 in DNA: TGCAGCGTCGACCCGTCGGGACTTAACAATGAGCAGTTCTTC.

The V gene is TRBV7-2, the J gene TRBJ2-5, with D perhaps TRBD2 (5 bases). CDR3 length: 16 residues. V dropped 0 bases and J dropped 4 bases, with 15 bases sitting between them. CDR1 and CDR2 (germline): SGHTA, FQGNSA. The CDR3 protein is CASSLAEGAVGETQYF. CDR3 nucleotides: TGTGCCAGCAGCTTAGCAGAGGGCGCGGTTGGAGAGACCCAGTACTTC.

This clonotype has a count of ten or more. The chain is built from TRBV29-1 and TRBJ2-7, with D perhaps matching TRBD1 (6 bases). The CDR3 has 13 residues. Deletions cut 4 bases from V and 3 bases from J, with 13 bases between. From germline, CDR1 is SQVTM and CDR2 ANQGSEA. The CDR3 sequence is CSVGWGRGYEQYF. The CDR3 coding sequence is TGCAGCGTTGGCTGGGGGCGAGGCTACGAGCAGTACTTC.

Ten or more counts support this clonotype. The rearrangement links TRBV4-2 to TRBJ2-1; 11 nucleotides align to TRBD2. Per the germline V gene, CDR1 is LGHNA and CDR2 is YNFKEQ. This CDR3 region has 16 residues. V lost 4 bases, J lost 4 bases, and 6 bases stayed unmatched. For the CDR3, the DNA is TGTGCCAGCAGCCTGGGGGGGACTAGCGGATACAATGAGCAGTTCTTC. Protein sequence: CASSLGGTSGYNEQFF.

The chain carries TRBV20-1 and TRBJ2-3; D is perhaps TRBD2 (5 bases). V was cut by 4 bases and J by 0 bases, with 11 bases left in between. CDR1 and CDR2 from the germline V gene are DFQATT and SNEGSKA (reference sequence). The CDR3 covers 14 residues. This CDR3 is CSAMRATSTDTQYF. The CDR3, as DNA: TGCAGTGCTATGCGGGCCACTAGCACAGATACGCAGTATTTT.

This clonotype was detected only a few times. V and J are TRBV2 and TRBJ2-7, with TRBD1 identical over 7 bases. CDR1 is SNHLY and CDR2 is FYNNEI in the germline V gene. The junction had 4 bases not matched to a gene; V was cut back by 7 bases and J by 4 bases. The length of the CDR3 is 12 residues. The CDR3 bases are TGTGCCAGCAACAGACAGGGTTACGAGCAGTACTTC. It yields the protein CASNRQGYEQYF.

V is TRBV6-1 and J is TRBJ2-7; 11 bases line up with TRBD2. The CDR3 spans 15 residues. The germline V gene has CDR1 MNHNS and CDR2 SASEGT. V dropped 5 bases and J dropped 4; count of bases not matched to a gene: 7. The DNA of the CDR3 is TGTGCCAGCAGTCGCGGACTAGCGGGTTCGTACGAGCAGTACTTC. Encoded protein: CASSRGLAGSYEQYF.

This clonotype occurred a few times. The chain has TRBV6-2 or TRBV6-3 and TRBJ2-3, with 10 bases lining up with TRBD2. The CDR3 is 16 amino acids. Per germline, CDR1 MNHEY and CDR2 SVGEGT. The junction had 6 bases not matched to a gene; V was cut back by 6 bases and J by 0 bases. The CDR3 bases are TGTGCCAGCAGCCTCCGACTAGCGGGTAGCACAGATACGCAGTATTTT. Translating gives CASSLRLAGSTDTQYF.

In its sample, this clonotype was seen many times. J is TRBJ1-5 and V is TRBV24-1; no reliable D call. The CDR3 totals 14 residues. Germline V gene data show CDR1 as KGHDR and CDR2 as SFDVKD. V gave up 2 bases and J gave up 0 bases, with 4 bases separating them. The CDR3 region is CATSDYNSNQPQHF. The CDR3 coding sequence is TGTGCCACCAGTGATTACAATAGCAATCAGCCCCAGCATTTT.

This clonotype showed up many times. This chain uses TRBV4-3 with TRBJ1-5; D gene ambiguous. Germline CDR1 is LGHNA and CDR2 is YSLEER. Between the trimmed V and J ends, which lost 0 bases and 6 bases, there was a span of 6 bases. The CDR3 is 13 amino acids. The CDR3 spells CASSQDLGQPQHF. In DNA, the CDR3 is TGCGCCAGCAGCCAAGATTTGGGTCAGCCCCAGCATTTT.

There are many counts of this clonotype. The gene calls are TRBV12-3 or TRBV12-4 and TRBJ2-3; 8 nucleotides match TRBD1. The CDR3 is 13 residues long. The trim removed 6 bases at V and 5 bases at J, leaving 4 bases unmatched. The CDR3 reads CASRRQGIDTQYF. The CDR3 nucleotides read TGTGCCAGCAGGCGACAGGGGATAGATACGCAGTATTTT.

This clonotype occurred many times. The chain carries TRBV3-1 and TRBJ1-3, with no clear D. The V end was cut by 1 base, the J end by 0 bases, with 4 bases between. Germline CDR1 is LGHDT and CDR2 is YNNKEL (reference sequence). There are 14 residues in the CDR3. This CDR3 reads CASSQGGSGNTIYF. Written as DNA, the CDR3 is TGTGCCAGCAGCCAAGGAGGCTCTGGAAACACCATATATTTT.

This clonotype was detected many times. J is TRBJ2-3 and V is TRBV7-9, with TRBD2 as a possible D gene (6 bases). CDR1 is SEHNR and CDR2 is FQNEAQ in the germline V gene (reference sequence). V was shortened by 3 bases and J by 3 bases, with 7 bases between the two germline ends. The CDR3 loop spans 13 amino acids. CDR3 DNA sequence: TGTGCCAGCAGCTTGGGGGGTACAGATACGCAGTATTTT. It is translated as CASSLGGTDTQYF.

This clonotype appeared many times. The chain is built from TRBV20-1 and TRBJ2-3, with TRBD2 identical over 7 bases. Germline V gives CDR1 DFQATT, CDR2 SNEGSKA (reference sequence). The CDR3 is 11 residues long. Written as DNA, the CDR3 is TGCGCTAGCGGTCGCACAGATACGCAGTATTTT. Translated: CASGRTDTQYF.

In its sample, this clonotype was seen a few times. The chain uses TRBV12-3 or TRBV12-4 and TRBJ2-1; 12 nucleotides line up with TRBD2. The CDR3 sequence is 17 residues long. Losses at the gene ends were 6 bases for V and 4 bases for J; bases not matched to a gene: 10. Written as DNA, the CDR3 is TGTGCCAGCAGAAGGACTAGCGGGGTGGGAGCATACAATGAGCAGTTCTTC. Amino acids: CASRRTSGVGAYNEQFF.

By frequency in the sample, this clonotype is medium-sized. J is TRBJ1-2 and V is TRBV20-1; D gene ambiguous. The CDR3 covers 10 residues. Germline V gene lookup returns CDR1 DFQATT and CDR2 SNEGSKA (reference sequence). The germline V and J ends were trimmed by 7 bases and 7 bases, with 10 bases remaining between them. The CDR3, as DNA: TGCAGTGTATCCCCCGGTGGCTACACCTTC. Amino acid sequence: CSVSPGGYTF.